This TCR beta chain derives from a study of blood T cell repertoires in COVID-19. On the study more broadly: Samples of COVID-19 (acute and convalescent) were obtained from the United States, Italy and Spain. Sample material is recorded as cDNA or gDNA derived from T cells, B-cell-depleted T cells, or PBMCs.

The CDR3 has 13 amino acids. Germline CDR1 SNHLY, CDR2 FYNNEI. V was clipped by 3 bases and J by 4 bases, with 7 bases between them. Original analysis: Nucleated cell number was recorded as an estimate derived from reference gene primer amplification. Generated by immunoSEQ multiplex PCR, the TCRdb table keeps only in-frame clones and is missing some. For V, J and clone size, that table is used; D and trimming come from the DNA. The table shows about 130,000 clones, with 92% occurring only once. Material for sequencing was peripheral blood. This sequence originates from a man aged 50 to 59 with COVID-19, enrolled during active disease. The chain joins TRBV2 to TRBJ1-5; no reliable D call. The CDR3, as DNA: TGTGCCAGCAGTGACAGTTTTAATCAGCCCCAGCATTTT. Amino acid sequence: CASSDSFNQPQHF.